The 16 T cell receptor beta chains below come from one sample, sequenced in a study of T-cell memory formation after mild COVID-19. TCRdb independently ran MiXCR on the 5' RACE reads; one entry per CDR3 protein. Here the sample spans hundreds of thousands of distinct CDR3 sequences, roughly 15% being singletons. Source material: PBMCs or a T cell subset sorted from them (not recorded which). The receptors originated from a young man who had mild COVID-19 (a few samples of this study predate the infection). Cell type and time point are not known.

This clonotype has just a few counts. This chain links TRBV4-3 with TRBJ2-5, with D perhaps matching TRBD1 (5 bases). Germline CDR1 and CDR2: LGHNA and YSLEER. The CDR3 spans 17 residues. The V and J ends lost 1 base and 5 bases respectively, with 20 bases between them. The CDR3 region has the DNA TGCGCCAGCAGCCAAGGGTATGGTTTCGGACAAGGCGAGACCCAGTACTTC. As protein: CASSQGYGFGQGETQYF.

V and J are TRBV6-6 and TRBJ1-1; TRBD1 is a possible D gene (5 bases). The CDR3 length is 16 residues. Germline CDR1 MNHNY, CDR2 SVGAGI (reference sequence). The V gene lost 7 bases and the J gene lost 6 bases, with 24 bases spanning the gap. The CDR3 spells CASNVLGGGPSAEAFF. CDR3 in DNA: TGTGCCAGCAACGTACTAGGTGGGGGTCCGAGCGCTGAAGCTTTCTTT.

Here the CDR3 reads CASTGGLETQYF. CDR3 bases: TGTGCCAGCACTGGGGGCTTGGAGACCCAGTACTTC. The chain joins TRBV6-2 or TRBV6-3 to TRBJ2-5, with D perhaps matching TRBD1 (6 bases). This CDR3 region has 12 residues. The germline V gene has CDR1 MNHEY and CDR2 SVGEGT. Trimming removed 7 bases from V and 5 bases from J, with 11 bases in between.

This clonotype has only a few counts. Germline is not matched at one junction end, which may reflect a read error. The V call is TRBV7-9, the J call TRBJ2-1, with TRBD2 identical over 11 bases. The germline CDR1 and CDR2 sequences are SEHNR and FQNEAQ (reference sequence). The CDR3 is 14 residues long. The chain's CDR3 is CASSLAGGSNEQFF. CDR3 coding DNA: TGTGCCAGCAGCCTAGCGGGGGGCTCCAATGAGCAGTTCTTC.

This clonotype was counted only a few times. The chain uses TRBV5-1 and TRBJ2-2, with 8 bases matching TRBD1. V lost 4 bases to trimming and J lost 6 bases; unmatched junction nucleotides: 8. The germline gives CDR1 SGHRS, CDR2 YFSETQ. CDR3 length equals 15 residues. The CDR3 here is CASSQDRVTAGELFF. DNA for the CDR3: TGCGCCAGCAGCCAGGACAGGGTCACGGCCGGGGAGCTGTTTTTT.

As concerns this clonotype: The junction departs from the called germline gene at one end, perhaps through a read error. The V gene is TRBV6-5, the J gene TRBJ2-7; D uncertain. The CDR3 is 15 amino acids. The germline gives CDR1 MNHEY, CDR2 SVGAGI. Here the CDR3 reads CARSYSQVGSYEQYF. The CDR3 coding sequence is TGTGCCAGAAGTTACTCGCAGGTCGGCTCCTACGAGCAGTACTTC.

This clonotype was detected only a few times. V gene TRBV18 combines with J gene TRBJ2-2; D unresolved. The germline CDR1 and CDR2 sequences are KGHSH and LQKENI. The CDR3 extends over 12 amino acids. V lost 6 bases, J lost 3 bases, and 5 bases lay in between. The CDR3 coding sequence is TGTGCCAGCTCGGTTTACACCGGGGAGCTGTTTTTT. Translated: CASSVYTGELFF. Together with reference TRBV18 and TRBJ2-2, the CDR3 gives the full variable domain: NAGVMQNPRHLVRRRGQEARLRCSPMKGHSHVYWYRQLPEEGLKFMVYLQKENIIDESGMPKERFSAEFPKEGPSILRIQQVVRGDSAAYFCASSVYTGELFFGEGSRLTVL.

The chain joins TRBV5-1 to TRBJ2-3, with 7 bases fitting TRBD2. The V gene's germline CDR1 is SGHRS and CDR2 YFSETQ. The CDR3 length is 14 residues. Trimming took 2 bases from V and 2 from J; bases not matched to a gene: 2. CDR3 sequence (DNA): TGCGCCAGCAGCTTCGGGACTAACACAGATACGCAGTATTTT. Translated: CASSFGTNTDTQYF.

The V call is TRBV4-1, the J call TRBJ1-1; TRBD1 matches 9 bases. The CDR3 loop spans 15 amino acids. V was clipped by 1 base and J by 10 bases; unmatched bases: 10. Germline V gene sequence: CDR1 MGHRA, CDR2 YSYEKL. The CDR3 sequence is CASSQGQWDREVAFF. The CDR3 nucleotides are TGCGCCAGCAGCCAAGGTCAATGGGACAGGGAGGTAGCTTTCTTT.

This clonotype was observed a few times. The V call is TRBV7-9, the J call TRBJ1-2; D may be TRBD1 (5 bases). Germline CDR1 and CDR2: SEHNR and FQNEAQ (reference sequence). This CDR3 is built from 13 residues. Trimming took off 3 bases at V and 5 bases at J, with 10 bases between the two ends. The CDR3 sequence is CASSFDSLYGYTF. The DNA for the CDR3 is TGTGCCAGCAGCTTCGACAGCCTGTATGGCTACACCTTC.

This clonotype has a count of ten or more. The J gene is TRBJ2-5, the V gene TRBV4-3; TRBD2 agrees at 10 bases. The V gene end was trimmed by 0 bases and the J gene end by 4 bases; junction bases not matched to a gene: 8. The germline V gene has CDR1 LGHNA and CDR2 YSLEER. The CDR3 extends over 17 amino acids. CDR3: CASSQDWTAGGPETQYF. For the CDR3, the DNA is TGCGCCAGCAGCCAAGACTGGACAGCGGGGGGGCCAGAGACCCAGTACTTC.

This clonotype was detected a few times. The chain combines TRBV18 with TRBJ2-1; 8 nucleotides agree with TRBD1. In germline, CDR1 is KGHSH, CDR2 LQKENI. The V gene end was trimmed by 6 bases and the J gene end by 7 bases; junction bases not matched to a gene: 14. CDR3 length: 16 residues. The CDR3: CASSPIFLDRENEQFF. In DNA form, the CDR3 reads TGTGCCAGCTCGCCGATTTTTCTGGACAGGGAAAATGAGCAGTTCTTC.

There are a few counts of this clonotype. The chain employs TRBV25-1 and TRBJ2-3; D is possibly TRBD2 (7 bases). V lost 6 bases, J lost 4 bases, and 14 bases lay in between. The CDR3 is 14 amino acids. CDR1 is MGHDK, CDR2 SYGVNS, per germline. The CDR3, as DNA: TGTGCCAGCAGCGATCGGGGGGCCGCAGATACGCAGTATTTT. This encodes CASSDRGAADTQYF.

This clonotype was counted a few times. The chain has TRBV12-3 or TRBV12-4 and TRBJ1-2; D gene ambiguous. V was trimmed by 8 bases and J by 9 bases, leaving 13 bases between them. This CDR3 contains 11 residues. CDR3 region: CASLGRARYTF. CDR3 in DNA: TGTGCCAGCCTTGGGCGGGCCCGCTACACCTTC.

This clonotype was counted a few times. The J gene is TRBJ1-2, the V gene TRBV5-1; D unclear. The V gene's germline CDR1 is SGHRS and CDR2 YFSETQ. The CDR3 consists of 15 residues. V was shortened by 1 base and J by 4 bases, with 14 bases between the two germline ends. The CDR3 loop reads CASSLRQAKIYGYTF. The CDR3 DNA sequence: TGCGCCAGCAGCTTGAGGCAGGCCAAGATCTATGGCTACACCTTC. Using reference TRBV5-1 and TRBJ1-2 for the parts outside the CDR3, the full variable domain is KAGVTQTPRYLIKTRGQQVTLSCSPISGHRSVSWYQQTPGQGLQFLFEYFSETQRNKGNFPGRFSGRQFSNSRSEMNVSTLELGDSALYLCASSLRQAKIYGYTFGSGTRLTVV.

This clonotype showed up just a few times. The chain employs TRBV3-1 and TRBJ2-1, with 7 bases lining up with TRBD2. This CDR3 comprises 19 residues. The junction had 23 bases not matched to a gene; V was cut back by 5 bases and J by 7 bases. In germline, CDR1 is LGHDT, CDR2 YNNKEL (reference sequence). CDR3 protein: CASSSRSRGTSGTKNEQFF. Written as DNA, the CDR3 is TGTGCCAGCAGCTCAAGATCGAGAGGAACGTCCGGGACTAAGAATGAGCAGTTCTTC.